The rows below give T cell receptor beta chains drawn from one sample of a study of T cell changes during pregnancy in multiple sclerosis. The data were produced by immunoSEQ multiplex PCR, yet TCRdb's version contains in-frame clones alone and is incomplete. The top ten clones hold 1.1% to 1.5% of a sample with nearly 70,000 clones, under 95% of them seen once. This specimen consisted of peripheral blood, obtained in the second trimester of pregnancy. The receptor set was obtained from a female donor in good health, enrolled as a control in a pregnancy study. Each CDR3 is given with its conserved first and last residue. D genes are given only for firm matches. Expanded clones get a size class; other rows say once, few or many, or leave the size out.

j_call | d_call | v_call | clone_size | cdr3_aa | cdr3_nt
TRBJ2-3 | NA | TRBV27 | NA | CASSLITGHTDTQYF | TGTGCCAGCAGTTTAATAACAGGACACACAGATACGCAGTATTTT
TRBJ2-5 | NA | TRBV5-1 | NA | CASSLGGSVYQETQYF | TGCGCCAGCAGCTTGGGTGGTAGCGTCTATCAAGAGACCCAGTACTTC
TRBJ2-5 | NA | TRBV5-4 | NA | CASSPDYPTGETQYF | TGTGCCAGCAGCCCGGACTACCCCACCGGGGAGACCCAGTACTTC
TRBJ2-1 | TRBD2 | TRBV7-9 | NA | CASSPEGTSVEQFF | TGTGCCAGCAGCCCAGAGGGGACTAGCGTTGAGCAGTTCTTC
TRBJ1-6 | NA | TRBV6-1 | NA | CASSEASSYNSPLHF | TGTGCCAGCAGTGAAGCGAGCTCCTATAATTCACCCCTCCACTTT
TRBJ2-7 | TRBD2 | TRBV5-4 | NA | CASSSGGGGPIYEQYF | TGTGCCAGCAGCTCCGGCGGGGGGGGGCCAATCTACGAGCAGTACTTC
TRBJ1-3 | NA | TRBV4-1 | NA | CASSPPPGTGNTIYF | TGCGCCAGCAGCCCACCCCCCGGGACTGGAAACACCATATATTTT
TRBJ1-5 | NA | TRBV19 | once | CASSPRGQPQHF | TGTGCCAGTAGTCCCCGAGGTCAGCCCCAGCATTTT
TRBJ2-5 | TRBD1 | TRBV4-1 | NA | CASSRMGQGGETQYF | TGCGCCAGCAGTCGAATGGGACAGGGAGGAGAGACCCAGTACTTC
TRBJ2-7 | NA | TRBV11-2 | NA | CASSLLLGSGPYEQYF | TGTGCCAGCAGCTTATTATTAGGTAGCGGACCCTACGAGCAGTACTTC
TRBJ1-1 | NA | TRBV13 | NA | CASSSRGQMNTEAFF | TGTGCCAGCAGCTCCCGTGGACAGATGAACACTGAAGCTTTCTTT
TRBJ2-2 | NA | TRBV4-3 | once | CASSPGRGGANTGELFF | TGCGCCAGCAGCCCTGGAAGGGGGGGGGCGAACACCGGGGAGCTGTTTTTT
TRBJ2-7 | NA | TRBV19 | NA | CASSEARGYEQYF | TGTGCCAGTAGTGAAGCCAGGGGATACGAGCAGTACTTC
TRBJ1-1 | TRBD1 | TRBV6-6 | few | CASNEAGGTEAFF | TGTGCCAGCAATGAGGCAGGGGGCACTGAAGCTTTCTTT
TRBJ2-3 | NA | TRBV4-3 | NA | CASSPQVNTDTQYF | TGCGCCAGCAGCCCTCAGGTTAACACAGATACGCAGTATTTT
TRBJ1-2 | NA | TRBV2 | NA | CASTTGRYGYTF | TGTGCCAGCACAACAGGGCGGTATGGCTACACCTTC